These 21 T cell receptor beta chains share one sample of origin, sequenced in a study of OX40 agonist ivuxolimab in advanced cancers. The table came from immunoSEQ multiplex PCR; TCRdb's copy has only in-frame clones and leaves some out. The profile shows tens of thousands of clones, roughly 88% of them singletons. This specimen was CD4+ or CD8+ T cells sorted from blood, taken in a trial of the OX40 agonist ivuxolimab. The receptors were gathered from an adult with an advanced solid tumor such as melanoma, head and neck, liver or kidney cancer.

A few counts support this clone. The chain has TRBV6-1 and TRBJ2-7, with no clear D. CDR3 length equals 14 residues. Germline-derived CDR1 and CDR2 are MNHNS and SASEGT. V lost 6 bases, J lost 3 bases, and 15 bases lay in between. The CDR3 bases are TGTGCCAGCAGCCACGATCGGCCCGACTACGAGCAGTACTTC. Translated, it gives CASSHDRPDYEQYF.

The sample holds a few counts of this clone. This chain connects TRBV5-1 to TRBJ1-1; D unresolved. This CDR3 spans 13 amino acids. Trimming pared 2 bases from V and 2 bases from J, leaving 7 bases between. Germline CDR1 SGHRS, CDR2 YFSETQ. The CDR3 DNA follows: TGCGCCAGCAGCTTAGTGGCAAACACTGAAGCTTTCTTT. This codes for CASSLVANTEAFF.

The chain combines TRBV5-6 with TRBJ2-7; 7 bases are a match to TRBD2. V was pared by 4 bases and J by 3 bases, with 16 bases of the junction left unmatched. This CDR3 contains 17 residues. CDR1 and CDR2 (germline): SGHDT, YYEEEE. The CDR3: CASSGGVESHYYYEQYF. The DNA for the CDR3 is TGTGCCAGCAGCGGGGGGGTAGAGTCCCACTACTACTACGAGCAGTACTTC.

There are a few counts of this clone. The rearrangement joins TRBV11-3 to TRBJ1-1; maybe TRBD1 (5 bases). The CDR3 has 13 amino acids. Trimming took 2 bases from V and 5 from J, leaving 9 bases between them. Germline values: CDR1 SGHNT, CDR2 YENEEA. CDR3 coding DNA: TGTGCCAGCAGCTTATATCGGGGGACTGAAGCTTTCTTT. Translated: CASSLYRGTEAFF.

This clone came up once. The rearrangement joins TRBV5-1 to TRBJ2-5; possibly TRBD2 for D (6 bases). The ends were cut back, 4 bases at V and 5 bases at J, with 18 bases in the middle. The CDR3 sequence is 15 residues long. Germline V gene lookup returns CDR1 SGHRS and CDR2 YFSETQ. CDR3 amino acids: CASSPTGSGRETQYF. In nucleotides, the CDR3 is TGCGCCAGCAGCCCCACAGGTAGCGGTAGGGAGACCCAGTACTTC.

The chain links TRBV7-3 to TRBJ2-2, with TRBD1 matching over 8 bases. The germline V gene encodes CDR1 SGHTA and CDR2 FQGTGA. V shed 5 bases, J shed 4 bases, and the junction held 9 bases outside the gene matches. The CDR3 totals 16 residues. The CDR3 nucleotides are TGTGCCAGCAGCCCCGTGGACAGGGTGGGCACCGGGGAGCTGTTTTTT. Translating gives CASSPVDRVGTGELFF. The whole variable domain, remainder taken from reference TRBV7-3 and TRBJ2-2, is GAGVSQTPSNKVTEKGKYVELRCDPISGHTALYWYRQSLGQGPEFLIYFQGTGAADDSGLPNDRFFAVRPEGSVSTLKIQRTERGDSAVYLCASSPVDRVGTGELFFGEGSRLTVL.

The rearrangement links TRBV19 to TRBJ2-2, with 8 bases fitting TRBD1. The ends lost 10 bases at V and 5 bases at J; junction bases unmatched: 15. Germline CDR1 is LNHDA and CDR2 is SQIVND (reference sequence). The CDR3 contains 16 residues. The CDR3: CATNPLGQGRTGELFF. The CDR3 DNA is TGTGCCACGAACCCCCTAGGACAGGGTAGGACCGGGGAGCTGTTTTTT.

The chain is built from TRBV7-6 and TRBJ2-3; TRBD1 matches 8 bases. Germline CDR1 is SGHVS and CDR2 is FNYEAQ. This CDR3 has 16 residues. Unmatched junction bases numbered 13, after V lost 3 bases and J lost 8 bases. The CDR3 coding sequence is TGTGCCAGCAGCTTGGGACAGGCCGGGTATGAGAGTACGCAGTATTTT. Translated, it gives CASSLGQAGYESTQYF.

V and J are TRBV14 and TRBJ1-1; no firm D call. From germline, CDR1 is SGHDN and CDR2 FVKESK. The CDR3 runs 14 residues. The V end was cut by 0 bases, the J end by 5 bases, with 10 bases between. The CDR3 is CASSQEVRVTEAFF. CDR3 nucleotide sequence: TGTGCCAGCAGCCAAGAAGTACGAGTGACTGAAGCTTTCTTT.

The chain is built from TRBV13 and TRBJ2-7, with 9 bases lining up with TRBD1. This CDR3 is built from 16 residues. Losses at the gene ends were 5 bases for V and 4 bases for J; bases not matched to a gene: 12. CDR1 PRHDT and CDR2 FYEKMQ come from the germline V gene (reference sequence). CDR3 DNA sequence: TGTGCCAGCAGCAAATCCGGGACAGGGCTTCTATACGAGCAGTACTTC. It specifies CASSKSGTGLLYEQYF.

In regard to this clone: This sample includes further DNA sequences coding for the same CDR3. The chain recombines TRBV27 with TRBJ2-7, with unresolved D. V lost 3 bases, J lost 4 bases, and 10 bases lay in between. Germline lookup yields CDR1 MNHEY and CDR2 SMNVEV (reference sequence). The CDR3 is made up of 13 amino acids. The CDR3 nucleotides read TGTGCCAGCAGTTTCCGTGTGGGGTACGAGCAGTACTTC. It codes for CASSFRVGYEQYF.

Details on this clone: It differs at one base from a far larger clone, so likely a read error. In DNA, the CDR3 is TGTGCCAGCAGCTTAGAGTTTAGTCGATCCCCCTACGAGCAGTACTTC. It yields the protein CASSLEFSRSPYEQYF. This chain joins TRBV7-9 and TRBJ2-7, with D unresolved. CDR1 is SEHNR and CDR2 is FQNEAQ in the germline V gene (reference sequence). The length of the CDR3 is 16 residues. Trimming shortened V by 1 base and J by 2 bases, and 15 bases separated the two germline ends.

This clone was picked up a small number of times. The CDR3 spells CASSIQGFVGQPQHF. As DNA, the CDR3 is TGTGCCAGCAGTATACAGGGATTTGTGGGTCAGCCCCAGCATTTT. The V and J genes are TRBV2 and TRBJ1-5, with D maybe TRBD1 (6 bases). CDR1 SNHLY and CDR2 FYNNEI come from the germline V gene. The V and J ends lost 5 bases and 6 bases respectively, with 17 bases between them. CDR3 length: 15 residues.

The chain has TRBV5-1 and TRBJ2-5; 14 bases agree with TRBD2. CDR3 length: 18 residues. Unmatched junction bases numbered 14, after V lost 5 bases and J lost 5 bases. Per germline, CDR1 SGHRS and CDR2 YFSETQ. In nucleotides, the CDR3 is TGCGCCAGCAGTTTTGGTGGGACTAGCGGGGGCCAACGGGAGACCCAGTACTTC. Amino acid sequence: CASSFGGTSGGQRETQYF.

The chain links TRBV7-8 to TRBJ2-2; 8 nucleotides line up with TRBD2. Germline V lookup: CDR1 SGHVS, CDR2 FQNEAQ. Germline trimming cut 2 bases from V and 7 bases from J; bases unmatched to any gene: 9. The CDR3 length is 16 residues. CDR3 loop: CASSLPSGGPGGELFF. The CDR3 coding sequence is TGTGCCAGCAGCTTACCCTCGGGGGGGCCTGGCGGGGAGCTGTTTTTT.

This chain joins TRBV30 and TRBJ2-3; 11 nucleotides agree with TRBD2. Germline CDR1 GTSNPN, CDR2 SVGIG (reference sequence). CDR3 length: 19 amino acids. The J segment lost 0 bases and the V segment lost 3 bases, leaving 14 bases of the junction unmatched. The CDR3: CAWRGGALAGALSTDTQYF. As DNA, the CDR3 is TGTGCCTGGAGGGGAGGGGCACTAGCGGGGGCCCTTAGCACAGATACGCAGTATTTT.

J is TRBJ1-5 and V is TRBV6-1; D possibly corresponds to TRBD1 (6 bases). Germline V gives CDR1 MNHNS, CDR2 SASEGT. The CDR3 length is 17 residues. Trimming took off 5 bases at V and 0 bases at J, with 17 bases between the two ends. CDR3: CASSKDQTGNSNQPQHF. The CDR3 nucleotides read TGTGCCAGCAGTAAAGATCAGACAGGCAATAGCAATCAGCCCCAGCATTTT.

V and J are TRBV7-9 and TRBJ1-2; D not certain. Trimming shortened V by 5 bases and J by 2 bases, and 9 bases separated the two germline ends. Germline V gives CDR1 SEHNR, CDR2 FQNEAQ (reference sequence). The CDR3 runs to 13 residues. CDR3 coding DNA: TGTGCCAGCAGCACCGAGGTAAACTATGGCTACACCTTC. It is translated as CASSTEVNYGYTF.

The V gene is TRBV5-4, the J gene TRBJ2-7; D not resolved. Germline-derived CDR1 and CDR2 are SGHNT and YYREEE (reference sequence). V lost 3 bases to trimming and J lost 3 bases, with 4 bases between them. The CDR3 runs to 11 residues. The CDR3 nucleotides read TGTGCCAGCAGCTGGGGCTACGAGCAGTACTTC. Protein: CASSWGYEQYF.

This clone was observed a few times. The chain couples TRBV11-1 to TRBJ1-5; D is unresolved. The CDR3 covers 13 residues. With 3 bases removed from V and 4 bases from J, the gap between germline ends came to 7 bases. Germline CDR1 is SGHAT and CDR2 is FQDESV (reference sequence). CDR3 sequence reads: CASSLTENQPQHF. The CDR3 DNA is TGTGCCAGCAGCTTGACGGAGAATCAGCCCCAGCATTTT.

A note on this clone: The junction departs from the called germline gene at one end, perhaps through a read error. V gene TRBV28 combines with J gene TRBJ2-7, with TRBD1 matching 7 bases. There are 14 residues in the CDR3. The germline V gene has CDR1 MDHEN and CDR2 SYDVKM. DNA of the CDR3: TGTGCCAGCAGAACCGGGACAGCCAATTACGAGCGGTACTTC. It codes for CASRTGTANYERYF.